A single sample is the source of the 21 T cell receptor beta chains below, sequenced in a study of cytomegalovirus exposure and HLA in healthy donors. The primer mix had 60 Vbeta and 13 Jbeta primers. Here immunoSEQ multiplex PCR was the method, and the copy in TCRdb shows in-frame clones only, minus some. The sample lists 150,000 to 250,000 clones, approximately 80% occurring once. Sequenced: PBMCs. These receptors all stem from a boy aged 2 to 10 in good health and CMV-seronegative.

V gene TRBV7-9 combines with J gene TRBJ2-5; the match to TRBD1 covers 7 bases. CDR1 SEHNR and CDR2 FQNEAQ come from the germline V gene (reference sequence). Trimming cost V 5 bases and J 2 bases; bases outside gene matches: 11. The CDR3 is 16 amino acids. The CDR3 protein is CASSRGIGTEQETQYF. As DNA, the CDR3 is TGTGCCAGCAGCCGTGGGATCGGGACAGAACAAGAGACCCAGTACTTC.

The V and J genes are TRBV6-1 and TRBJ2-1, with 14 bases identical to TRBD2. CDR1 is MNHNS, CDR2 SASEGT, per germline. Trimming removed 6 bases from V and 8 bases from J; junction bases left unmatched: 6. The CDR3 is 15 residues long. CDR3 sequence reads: CASSSTSGGADEQFF. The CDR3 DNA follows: TGTGCCAGCAGCTCGACTAGCGGGGGGGCTGATGAGCAGTTCTTC.

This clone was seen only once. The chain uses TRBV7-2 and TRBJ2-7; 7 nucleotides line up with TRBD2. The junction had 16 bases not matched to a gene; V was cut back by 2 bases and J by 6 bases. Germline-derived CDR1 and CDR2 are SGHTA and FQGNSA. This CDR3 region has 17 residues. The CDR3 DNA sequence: TGTGCCAGCAGCTTATTTGGTGGCGGGGGAGTGGATGCCGAGCAGTACTTC. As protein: CASSLFGGGGVDAEQYF.

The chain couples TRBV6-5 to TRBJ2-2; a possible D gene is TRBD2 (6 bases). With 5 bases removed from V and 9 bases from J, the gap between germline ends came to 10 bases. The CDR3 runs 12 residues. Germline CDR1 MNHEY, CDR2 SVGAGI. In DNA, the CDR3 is TGTGCCAGCAGTGGGGACTCTCGGGAGCTGTTTTTT. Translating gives CASSGDSRELFF.

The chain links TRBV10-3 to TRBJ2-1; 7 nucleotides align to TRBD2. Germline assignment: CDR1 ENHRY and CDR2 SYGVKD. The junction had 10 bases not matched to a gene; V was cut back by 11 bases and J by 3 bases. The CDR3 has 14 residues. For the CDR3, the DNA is TGTGCCGCCACGGGGGGTGAGAACTACAATGAGCAGTTCTTC. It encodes CAATGGENYNEQFF.

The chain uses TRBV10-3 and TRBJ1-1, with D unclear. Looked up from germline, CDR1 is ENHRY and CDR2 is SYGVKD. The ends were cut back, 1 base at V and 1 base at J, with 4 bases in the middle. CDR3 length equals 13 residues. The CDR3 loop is CAISELRNTEAFF. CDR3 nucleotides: TGTGCCATCAGTGAGTTGAGGAACACTGAAGCTTTCTTT.

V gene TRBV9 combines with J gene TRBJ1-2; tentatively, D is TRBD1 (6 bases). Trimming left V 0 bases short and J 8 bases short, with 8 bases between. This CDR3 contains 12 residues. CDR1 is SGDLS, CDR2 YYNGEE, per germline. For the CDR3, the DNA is TGTGCCAGCAGCGTAGGGACAGAAGGCTACACCTTC. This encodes CASSVGTEGYTF.

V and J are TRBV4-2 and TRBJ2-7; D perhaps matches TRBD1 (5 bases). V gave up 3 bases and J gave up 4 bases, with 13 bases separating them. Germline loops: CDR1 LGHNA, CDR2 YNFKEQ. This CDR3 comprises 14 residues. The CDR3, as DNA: TGTGCCAGCAGCCAGGGGCGGCACGGGTACGAGCAGTACTTC. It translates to CASSQGRHGYEQYF.

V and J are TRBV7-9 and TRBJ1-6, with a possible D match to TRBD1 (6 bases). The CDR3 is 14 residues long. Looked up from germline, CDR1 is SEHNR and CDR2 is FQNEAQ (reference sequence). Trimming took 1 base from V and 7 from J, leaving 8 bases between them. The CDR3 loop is CASSLEGQNSPLHF. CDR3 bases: TGTGCCAGCAGCTTAGAGGGACAAAATTCACCCCTCCACTTT.

The CDR3 here is CASSPPGQTYEKLFF. The CDR3 region has the DNA TGTGCCAGCTCACCACCGGGACAGACGTATGAAAAACTGTTTTTT. V usage is TRBV18 and J usage is TRBJ1-4, with TRBD1 matching over 7 bases. This CDR3 is built from 15 residues. CDR1 and CDR2 from the germline V gene are KGHSH and LQKENI. Trimming took 0 bases from V and 6 from J; bases not matched to a gene: 4.

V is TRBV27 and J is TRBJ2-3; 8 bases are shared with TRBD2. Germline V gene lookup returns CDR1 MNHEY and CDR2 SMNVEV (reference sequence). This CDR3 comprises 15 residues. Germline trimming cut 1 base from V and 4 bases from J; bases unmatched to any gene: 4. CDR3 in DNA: TGTGCCAGCAGTTTATACGGGGGGGCCTCAGATACGCAGTATTTT. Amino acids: CASSLYGGASDTQYF.

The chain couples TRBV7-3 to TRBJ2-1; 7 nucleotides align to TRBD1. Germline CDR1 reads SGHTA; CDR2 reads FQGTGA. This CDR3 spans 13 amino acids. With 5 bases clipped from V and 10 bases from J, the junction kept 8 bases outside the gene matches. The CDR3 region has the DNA TGTGCCAGCAGCGCGCTACCAGGGGGAGAGCAGTTCTTC. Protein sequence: CASSALPGGEQFF.

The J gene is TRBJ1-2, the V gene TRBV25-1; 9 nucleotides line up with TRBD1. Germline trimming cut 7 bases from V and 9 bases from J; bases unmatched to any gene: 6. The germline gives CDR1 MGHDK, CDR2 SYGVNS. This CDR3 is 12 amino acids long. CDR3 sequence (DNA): TGTGCCAGCACCGGGACAGGGATCAGCTACACCTTC. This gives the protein CASTGTGISYTF.

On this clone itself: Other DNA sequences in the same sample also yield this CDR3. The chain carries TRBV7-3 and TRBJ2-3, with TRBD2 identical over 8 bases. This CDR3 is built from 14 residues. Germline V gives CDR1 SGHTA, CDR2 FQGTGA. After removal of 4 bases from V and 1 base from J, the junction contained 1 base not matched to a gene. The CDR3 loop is CASSSAGGTDTQYF. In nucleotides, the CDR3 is TGTGCCAGCAGCTCAGCGGGGGGCACAGATACGCAGTATTTT.

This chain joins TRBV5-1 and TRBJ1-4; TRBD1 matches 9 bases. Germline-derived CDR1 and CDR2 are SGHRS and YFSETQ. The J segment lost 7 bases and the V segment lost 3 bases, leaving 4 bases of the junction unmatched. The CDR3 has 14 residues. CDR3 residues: CASSYWTGVEKLFF. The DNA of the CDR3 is TGCGCCAGCAGCTACTGGACAGGGGTTGAAAAACTGTTTTTT.

CDR3 loop: CASSARDSFQETQYF. CDR3 nucleotides: TGTGCCAGCAGTGCGCGGGACAGCTTCCAAGAGACCCAGTACTTC. This chain links TRBV6-5 with TRBJ2-5, with TRBD1 as a possible D gene (7 bases). The germline V gene has CDR1 MNHEY and CDR2 SVGAGI. Between the trimmed V and J ends, which lost 5 bases and 1 base, there was a span of 14 bases. The CDR3 sequence is 15 residues long.

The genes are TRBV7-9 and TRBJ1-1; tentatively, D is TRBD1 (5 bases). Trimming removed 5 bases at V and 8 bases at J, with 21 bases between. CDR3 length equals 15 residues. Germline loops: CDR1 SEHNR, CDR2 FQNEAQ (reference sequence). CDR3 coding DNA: TGTGCCAGCAGCCCTAGGGGATCGGGGGTAGCCGAAGCTTTCTTT. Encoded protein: CASSPRGSGVAEAFF. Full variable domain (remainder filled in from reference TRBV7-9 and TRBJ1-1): DTGVSQNPRHKITKRGQNVTFRCDPISEHNRLYWYRQTLGQGPEFLTYFQNEAQLEKSRLLSDRFSAERPKGSFSTLEIQRTEQGDSAMYLCASSPRGSGVAEAFFGQGTRLTVV.

CDR3 nucleotide sequence: TGTGCCAGCAGCTTAGGCAGGGGGAGCTACTACGAGCAGTACTTC. Translation: CASSLGRGSYYEQYF. The chain links TRBV7-2 to TRBJ2-5; 7 bases map to TRBD1. The DNA end is more similar to TRBJ2-7, so the J call may be wrong. CDR1 is SGHTA and CDR2 is FQGNSA in the germline V gene. The CDR3 covers 15 residues.

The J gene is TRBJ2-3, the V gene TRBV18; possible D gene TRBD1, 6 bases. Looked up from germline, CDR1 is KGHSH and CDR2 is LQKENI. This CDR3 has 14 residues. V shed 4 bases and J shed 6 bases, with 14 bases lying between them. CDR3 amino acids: CASSHPPGVDTQYF. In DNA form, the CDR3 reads TGTGCCAGCTCACATCCCCCAGGGGTCGATACGCAGTATTTT. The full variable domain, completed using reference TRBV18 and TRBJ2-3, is NAGVMQNPRHLVRRRGQEARLRCSPMKGHSHVYWYRQLPEEGLKFMVYLQKENIIDESGMPKERFSAEFPKEGPSILRIQQVVRGDSAAYFCASSHPPGVDTQYFGPGTRLTVL.

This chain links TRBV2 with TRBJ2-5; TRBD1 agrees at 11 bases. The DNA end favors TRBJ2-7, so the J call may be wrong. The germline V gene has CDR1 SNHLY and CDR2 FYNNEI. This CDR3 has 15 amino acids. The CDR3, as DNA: TGTGCCAGCAGCCCCGGGACAGGGGGGGCCTACGAGCAGTACTTC. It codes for CASSPGTGGAYEQYF.

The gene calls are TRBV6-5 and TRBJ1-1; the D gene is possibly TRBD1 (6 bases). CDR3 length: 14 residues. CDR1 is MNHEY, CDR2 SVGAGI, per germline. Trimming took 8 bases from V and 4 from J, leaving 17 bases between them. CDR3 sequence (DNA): TGTGCCAGCCGAACAGGGCTGTTCAGCACTGAAGCTTTCTTT. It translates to CASRTGLFSTEAFF.